This entry lists 10 T cell receptor beta chains sequenced from one sample in a study of graft-versus-host responses after intestinal transplantation. The repertoire was sequenced with immunoSEQ multiplex PCR; TCRdb's copy has only in-frame clones and lacks some. Of about 71,000 clones listed, roughly 87% are singletons. No antigen has been identified for these receptors. Sequenced material: unstimulated CD8+ T cells sorted from spleen or lymph node cells, taken before intestinal transplant. Receptors were obtained from a human donor who received an intestinal transplant.

This clone was observed once. The chain is built from TRBV4-1 and TRBJ2-3; 9 bases line up with TRBD2. The CDR3 consists of 17 residues. V lost 4 bases to trimming and J lost 0 bases; unmatched junction nucleotides: 8. Germline values: CDR1 MGHRA, CDR2 YSYEKL. CDR3 sequence (DNA): TGCGCCAGCAGCCCGCCGGGACTAGCAGCTAGCACAGATACGCAGTATTTT. Amino acid sequence: CASSPPGLAASTDTQYF.

Only one count was recorded for this clone. One end of the junction does not line up with germline, which may come from a read error. V and J are TRBV7-3 and TRBJ2-3; tentatively, D is TRBD2 (7 bases). The CDR3 extends over 20 amino acids. Per the germline V gene, CDR1 is SGHTA and CDR2 is FQGTGA. Here the CDR3 DNA reads TGTGCCGGCAGCTTACAGCCTAGGGGCCGTCGGGGGGCCTCGACAGATACGCAGTATTTT. Amino acid sequence: CAGSLQPRGRRGASTDTQYF.

This chain connects TRBV7-8 to TRBJ2-5; D gene unclear. The tail of the sequence fits TRBJ2-7 better, so the J call may be wrong. The CDR3 has 11 amino acids. Germline CDR1 reads SGHVS; CDR2 reads FQNEAQ. In nucleotides, the CDR3 is TGTGCCACCTCTGGTGGGCACGAGCAGTACTTC. Its translation: CATSGGHEQYF.

This sequence joins TRBV9 and TRBJ1-1; 9 positions match TRBD1. This CDR3 is 15 amino acids long. Germline loops: CDR1 SGDLS, CDR2 YYNGEE. V lost 3 bases, J lost 4 bases, and 7 bases stayed unmatched. The CDR3 spells CASSAPGTGITEAFF. CDR3 nucleotides: TGTGCCAGCAGCGCCCCCGGGACAGGGATCACTGAAGCTTTCTTT.

The chain links TRBV7-8 to TRBJ2-7; D uncertain. Trimming stripped 10 bases from V and 5 bases from J, with 12 bases between. The CDR3 runs 11 residues. In germline, CDR1 is SGHVS, CDR2 FQNEAQ. This chain's CDR3 is CATSGGHEQYF. The CDR3, as DNA: TGTGCCACCTCTGGTGGGCACGAGCAGTACTTC.

This clone turned up a few times. The chain uses TRBV29-1 and TRBJ1-3, with D maybe TRBD1 (6 bases). V shed 1 base and J shed 2 bases, with 15 bases lying between them. The CDR3 totals 16 residues. Germline assignment: CDR1 SQVTM and CDR2 ANQGSEA. This chain's CDR3 is CSVEGGPQGTGNTIYF. In nucleotides, the CDR3 is TGCAGCGTTGAAGGCGGGCCACAGGGAACTGGAAACACCATATATTTT.

The J gene is TRBJ2-2, the V gene TRBV7-3; the match to TRBD2 covers 14 bases. Germline CDR1 is SGHTA and CDR2 is FQGTGA. The length of the CDR3 is 15 residues. The trim removed 4 bases at V and 6 bases at J, leaving 1 base unmatched. The DNA of the CDR3 is TGTGCCAGCAGCTGGGGACTAGCGGGGGCCGGGGAGCTGTTTTTT. Amino acids: CASSWGLAGAGELFF. The full variable domain, its missing parts supplied by reference TRBV7-3 and TRBJ2-2, is GAGVSQTPSNKVTEKGKYVELRCDPISGHTALYWYRQSLGQGPEFLIYFQGTGAADDSGLPNDRFFAVRPEGSVSTLKIQRTERGDSAVYLCASSWGLAGAGELFFGEGSRLTVL.

This CDR3 is CASSLGGWAEQYF. CDR3 coding DNA: TGTGCCAGCAGCTTAGGGGGCTGGGCCGAGCAGTACTTC. V usage is TRBV7-8 and J usage is TRBJ2-7; perhaps TRBD1 as D (5 bases). V was clipped by 1 base and J by 6 bases, with 10 bases between them. Per germline, CDR1 SGHVS and CDR2 FQNEAQ. This CDR3 spans 13 amino acids.

The chain has TRBV10-3 and TRBJ2-1; 10 bases line up with TRBD2. CDR1 and CDR2 from the germline V gene are ENHRY and SYGVKD. This CDR3 is built from 16 residues. The V and J ends lost 10 bases and 6 bases, in that order; junction bases with no gene match: 15. The CDR3 sequence: CATGLPLAGGFNEQFF. CDR3 DNA: TGTGCCACCGGATTGCCCTTAGCGGGGGGTTTCAATGAGCAGTTCTTC.

The chain joins TRBV6-5 to TRBJ2-1; TRBD1 aligns across 10 bases. J gave up 9 bases and V 3 bases, and 8 bases lay outside the gene matches. Germline lookup yields CDR1 MNHEY and CDR2 SVGAGI. The CDR3 runs to 15 residues. The CDR3 here is CASSYSGTGAVEQFF. The DNA for the CDR3 is TGTGCCAGCAGTTATTCCGGGACAGGGGCGGTTGAGCAGTTCTTC.